A selection of T cell receptor beta chains follows, all from one sample in a study of cytomegalovirus exposure and HLA in healthy donors. Repertoires were generated with immunoSEQ multiplex PCR, while TCRdb's copy carries only in-frame clones and drops some. The sample has about 150,000 clones, roughly 77% seen once. The sequenced sample was PBMCs. These receptors originate from a human donor in good health. Each CDR3 is given with its conserved first and last residue.

V gene	J gene	CDR3 protein
TRBV19	TRBJ1-1	CASSLARNTEAFF
TRBV4-1	TRBJ2-3	CASSQAPAGGSDTQYF
TRBV9	TRBJ2-3	CASSAVGGGTGGTDTQYF
TRBV30	TRBJ1-1	CAWMTGGASNTEAFF
TRBV2	TRBJ2-5	CASSGNRGQETQYF
TRBV6-1	TRBJ2-1	CASSGLSGGAYNEQFF
TRBV5-1	TRBJ1-2	CASSHGQGAPNYGYTF
TRBV5-4	TRBJ2-1	CASSRRAGGPGDEQFF
TRBV18	TRBJ2-7	CASSADRGSSYEQYF
TRBV27	TRBJ1-1	CASKLQGVNTEAFF
TRBV18	TRBJ1-5	CASSPDQDQPQHF
TRBV27	TRBJ2-7	CASSTDRGNEQYF
TRBV5-8	TRBJ2-5	CASSLGLAGGPRETQYF
TRBV19	TRBJ2-3	CASSISSRDTQYF
TRBV7-3	TRBJ2-1	CASSLGSTGTYNEQFF
TRBV4-1	TRBJ2-7	CASSQEAGTESYEQYF
TRBV14	TRBJ2-7	CASSPGTGVYEQYF
TRBV5-1	TRBJ2-1	CASSLQGLAGIEEQFF
TRBV5-4	TRBJ2-2	CASSLWLGQRTGELFF
TRBV6-4	TRBJ2-3	CASSALPGQAPTDTQYF